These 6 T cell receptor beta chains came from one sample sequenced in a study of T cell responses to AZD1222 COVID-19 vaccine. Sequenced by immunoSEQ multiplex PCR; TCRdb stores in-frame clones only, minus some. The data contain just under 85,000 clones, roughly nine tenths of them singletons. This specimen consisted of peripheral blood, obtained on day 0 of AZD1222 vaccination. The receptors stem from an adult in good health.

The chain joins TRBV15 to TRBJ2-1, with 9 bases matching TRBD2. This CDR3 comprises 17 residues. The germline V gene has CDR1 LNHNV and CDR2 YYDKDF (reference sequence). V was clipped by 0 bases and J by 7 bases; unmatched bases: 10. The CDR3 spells CATSRDQGAGGSNEQFF. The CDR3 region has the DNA TGTGCCACCAGCAGAGATCAGGGAGCGGGAGGTAGTAATGAGCAGTTCTTC.

The CDR3 here is CASSFSHLNTEAFF. The CDR3 DNA follows: TGTGCCAGCAGCTTCTCACACCTGAACACTGAAGCTTTCTTT. This chain joins TRBV7-2 and TRBJ1-1; D is unresolved. CDR1 and CDR2 (germline): SGHTA, FQGNSA. V lost 3 bases to trimming and J lost 0 bases, with 8 bases between them. The CDR3 totals 14 residues.

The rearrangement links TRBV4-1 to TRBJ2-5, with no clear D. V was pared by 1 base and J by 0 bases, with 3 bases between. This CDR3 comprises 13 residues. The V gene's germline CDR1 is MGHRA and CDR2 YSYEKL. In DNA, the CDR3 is TGCGCCAGCAGCCAAGCACACCAAGAGACCCAGTACTTC. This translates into CASSQAHQETQYF.

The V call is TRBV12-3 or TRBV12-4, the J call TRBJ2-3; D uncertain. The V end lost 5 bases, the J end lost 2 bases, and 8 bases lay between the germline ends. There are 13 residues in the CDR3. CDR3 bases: TGTGCCAGCAGTCCGTGGGTCACAGATACGCAGTATTTT. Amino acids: CASSPWVTDTQYF.

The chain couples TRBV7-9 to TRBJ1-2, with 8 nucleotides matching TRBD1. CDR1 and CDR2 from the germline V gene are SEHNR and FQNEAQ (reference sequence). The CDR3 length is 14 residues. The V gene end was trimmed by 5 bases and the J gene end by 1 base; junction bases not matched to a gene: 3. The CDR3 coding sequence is TGTGCCAGCAGCGCAGGGGGCGATAACTATGGCTACACCTTC. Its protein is CASSAGGDNYGYTF. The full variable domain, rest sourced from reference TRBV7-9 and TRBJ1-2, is DTGVSQNPRHKITKRGQNVTFRCDPISEHNRLYWYRQTLGQGPEFLTYFQNEAQLEKSRLLSDRFSAERPKGSFSTLEIQRTEQGDSAMYLCASSAGGDNYGYTFGSGTRLTVV.

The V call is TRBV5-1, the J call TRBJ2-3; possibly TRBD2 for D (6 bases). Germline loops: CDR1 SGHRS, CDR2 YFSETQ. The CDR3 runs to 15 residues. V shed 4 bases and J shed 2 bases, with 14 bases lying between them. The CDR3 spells CASSIRDFDTDTQYF. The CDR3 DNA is TGCGCCAGCAGCATACGGGACTTCGACACAGATACGCAGTATTTT.